This T cell receptor (beta chain) is from a study of regulatory T cells in long-lasting Graves disease. This clonotype was detected many times. This CDR3 has 15 amino acids. Germline V gene data show CDR1 as MDHEN and CDR2 as SYDVKM. Trimming cost V 2 bases and J 6 bases, with 17 bases left between them. Time point defined: newly diagnosed GD, antithyroid drugs for less than 3 months. From PBMCs, RNA was extracted and then used to make the TCR library. Combining iRepertoire HTBI primers with Arm-PCR of CDR3 regions, the authors built TCR beta libraries. TCRdb redid the calling of the multiplex PCR reads with MiXCR, one entry per CDR3 protein. The sample has 600,000 to 650,000 distinct CDR3 sequences; around 17% are singletons. These data were also filed under a second study, of T cells in Graves' hyperthyroidism and ophthalmopathy. That report adds: Diagnosing involved the use of clinical symptoms, serum thyroxine and TRAb, thyroid ultrasound and orbital computed tomography.

This receptor was taken from a woman aged 25 to 39 with Graves disease. The chain is built from TRBV28 and TRBJ2-7; D is possibly TRBD2 (6 bases). The starting material was peripheral blood mononuclear cells (PBMCs), obtained at new diagnosis, from a patient treated with antithyroid drugs. CDR3 region: CASSLPFGGGGEQYF. Written as DNA, the CDR3 is TGTGCCAGCAGTTTACCCTTCGGGGGAGGCGGCGAGCAGTACTTC.